This TCR beta chain was identified during a study of prognosis after radiotherapy for stage I lung cancer. Study summary: The biologically effective dose of the SBRT radiotherapy was at least 100 Gy, given over 3 to 5 fractions.

This clonotype was observed at least ten times. Its target is not known. Amplification of TCR beta CDR3 from genomic DNA used two-round multiplex PCR. During first-round PCR, primers specific to each TRBV and TRBJ gene were used. TCRdb analysed the multiplex PCR reads with MiXCR anew, one entry per CDR3 protein. The repertoire includes about 15,000 distinct CDR3 sequences, roughly 30% of them detected once, and more than 20% sits in the top ten. There are 13 residues in the CDR3. Trimming removed 3 bases at V and 3 bases at J, with 9 bases between. Germline CDR1 SNHLY, CDR2 FYNNEI. Overall study results and limits: Between patients with and without metastases, TRBV and TRBJ gene usage reportedly differed.

This sequence joins TRBV2 and TRBJ2-7; D unclear. This specimen consisted of PBMCs, obtained before or after stereotactic body radiation therapy (not recorded which). The TCR comes from a donor over 45 with non-small cell lung cancer. The CDR3 here is CASSDVTDYEQYF. The CDR3 bases are TGTGCCAGCAGTGACGTGACGGACTACGAGCAGTACTTC.